This T cell receptor (beta chain) was identified in a study of T cell repertoires in cytomegalovirus infection (dated by TCRdb to the late 2010s). Turning to the overall study: Donor HLA type was relevant to the analysis, as public TCR beta signatures indicated carriage of CMV infection together with the matching HLA type. Study-level results and caveats: The ex vivo response was dominated by HLA-C-restricted CMV-specific TCR beta clonotypes, which also provided the single most frequent clonotype in two of eight donors. In both this cohort and an independent cohort of a few hundred donors, the cumulative frequency of public TCR beta family members distinguished carriers of CMV infection plus the relevant HLA type.

Sequencing was performed on an Illumina HiSeq 1500. TCRdb ran its own pipeline on the public reads, namely fastp trimming at Q25 and MiXCR clone calling, and kept in-frame beta chains. Rows matching on CDR3 protein sequence are summarized as one entry with the most common DNA and genes. Counted in this sample were around 310,000 distinct CDR3 sequences; roughly 15% of them appeared once. Together, the top ten hold around 13% of the sample. CDR1 and CDR2 were assigned from the germline V gene (reference sequence) as MNHEY and SMNVEV. The CDR3, cysteine through phenylalanine, is 14 amino acids long. Left in the record is the CDR3 DNA by itself, 42 bases read in frame from the first base. Trimming removed 5 bases from V and 5 bases from J; the gene matches leave 9 bases unexplained. Turning to this clonotype: Its specific antigen is unknown. Nothing much larger sits one base from this clone, and base qualities are not available.

The receptor chain draws on TRBV27 and TRBJ2-7, with 7 central nucleotides matching TRBD1. Source material: PBMCs. The receptor's source is a human donor in good health (CMV status not recorded). Some clones in this sample may be carry-over from other donors' samples. CDR3 region: CASSPEYDRDEQYF. The base sequence is TGTGCCAGCAGTCCGGAATATGACAGGGACGAGCAGTACTTC.